These 25 T cell receptor beta chains were sequenced from one sample in a study of glioma-infiltrating T cells (TCRdb year 2016). Data came from an Illumina MiSeq. TCR alpha and beta CDR3 regions were amplified with the iRepertoire nested amplicon-rescue multiplex PCR (arm-PCR) platform from RNA. TCRdb trimmed the raw reads at Q25, called clones with MiXCR and kept productive beta chains. Entries that share a CDR3 protein sequence are merged under the most common genes and DNA. This sample lists roughly 40,000 distinct CDR3 sequences; 20% to 25% were detected once. Roughly 7% of the sample lies in the top ten. The sequencing sample was made of glioma tissue, nonneoplastic brain tissue, or PBMCs (not recorded which). These receptors all stem from a human donor with low-grade glioma or glioblastoma, undergoing nonglioma brain surgery, or in good health (not recorded which).

CDR3 in amino acids: CASSFRGDRDLKSSYNEQFF. As DNA, the CDR3 is TGTGCCAGCAGCTTTCGTGGAGACAGGGACCTTAAGAGCTCCTACAATGAGCAGTTCTTC. The chain links TRBV11-2 to TRBJ2-1; 7 nucleotides align to TRBD1. The V gene end was trimmed by 3 bases and the J gene end by 0 bases; junction bases not matched to a gene: 17. This CDR3 spans 20 amino acids. Germline assignment: CDR1 SGHAT and CDR2 FQNNGV.

This clonotype showed up many times. The V call is TRBV7-3, the J call TRBJ1-1; D uncertain. The CDR3 loop spans 13 amino acids. V lost 1 base to trimming and J lost 7 bases, with 10 bases between them. In germline, CDR1 is SGHTA, CDR2 FQGTGA. The CDR3 protein is CASSLIRDSEAFF. The CDR3 bases are TGTGCCAGCAGCTTAATACGGGATAGTGAAGCTTTCTTT.

The sample holds many counts of this clonotype. V is TRBV28 and J is TRBJ2-7; 10 nucleotides align to TRBD1. V dropped 5 bases and J dropped 3; count of bases not matched to a gene: 1. The CDR3 sequence is 13 residues long. CDR1 MDHEN and CDR2 SYDVKM come from the germline V gene. In DNA, the CDR3 is TGTGCCAGCAGTCGGGACAGGGGCTACGAGCAGTACTTC. Its translation: CASSRDRGYEQYF.

The chain carries TRBV30 and TRBJ1-1; 9 bases are shared with TRBD1. Germline-derived CDR1 and CDR2 are GTSNPN and SVGIG (reference sequence). V shed 2 bases and J 10 bases; nucleotides not matched to a gene: 11. The CDR3 runs 14 residues. CDR3: CAWSHWTGEVGAFF. CDR3 coding DNA: TGTGCCTGGAGTCACTGGACAGGGGAAGTCGGAGCTTTCTTT.

There are many counts of this clonotype. This chain connects TRBV20-1 to TRBJ2-5, with a weak D call TRBD2 (5 bases). This CDR3 is 15 amino acids long. Trimming left V 1 base short and J 4 bases short, with 16 bases between. Germline values: CDR1 DFQATT, CDR2 SNEGSKA (reference sequence). For the CDR3, the DNA is TGCAGTGCTAGAGGAGATCTACTAGATGGAGAGACCCAGTACTTC. It encodes CSARGDLLDGETQYF.

This clonotype was picked up many times. The CDR3 coding sequence is TGTGCCATCAACCGACAGGGCAGGGGCACTGAAGCTTTCTTT. Translation gives CAINRQGRGTEAFF. The genes are TRBV10-3 and TRBJ1-1, with 7 nucleotides matching TRBD1. The CDR3 sequence is 14 residues long. CDR1 and CDR2 (germline): ENHRY, SYGVKD. With 7 bases clipped from V and 4 bases from J, the junction kept 9 bases outside the gene matches.

This clonotype was counted at least ten times. V gene TRBV5-5 combines with J gene TRBJ2-3; 7 bases map to TRBD2. CDR3 length equals 15 residues. Germline CDR1 and CDR2: SGHKS and YYEKEE (reference sequence). The V gene end was trimmed by 4 bases and the J gene end by 5 bases; junction bases not matched to a gene: 10. This CDR3 reads CASSRSGGLLDTQYF. The CDR3 coding sequence is TGTGCCAGCAGCCGTTCCGGGGGGTTGTTAGATACGCAGTATTTT.

At least ten counts were recorded for this clonotype. The CDR3 nucleotides are TGTGCCAGCAGTTTAATGGGGACTGAAGCTTTCTTT. Its protein product is CASSLMGTEAFF. The chain joins TRBV12-3 or TRBV12-4 to TRBJ1-1; D remains unclear. V lost 2 bases, J lost 5 bases, and 6 bases lay in between. This CDR3 is built from 12 residues.

Regarding this clonotype: This may arise from a read error, as a much more abundant clone is one base away. This chain uses TRBV7-2 with TRBJ2-6; 15 bases are a match to TRBD2. This CDR3 is 21 amino acids long. CDR1 SGHTA and CDR2 FQGNSA come from the germline V gene. DNA of the CDR3: TGTGCCAGCAGCCCTAGGACTAGCGGGAGGGCCGACCCTCTGCGGGCCAAAGTCCTGACTTTC. Encoded protein: CASSPRTSGRADPLRAKVLTF.

As for this clonotype: A much larger clone is a single base away; this may be a read error. The chain recombines TRBV20-1 with TRBJ2-1; maybe TRBD1 (6 bases). This CDR3 spans 14 amino acids. From germline, CDR1 is DFQATT and CDR2 SNEGSKA (reference sequence). The CDR3 protein is CSAPDSRSYNEQLF. CDR3 in DNA: TGCAGTGCTCCGGACAGTAGATCCTACAATGAGCAGCTCTTC.

Comments on this clonotype: Being one base from a much bigger clone, this may be a read error. V usage is TRBV5-1 and J usage is TRBJ1-5; maybe TRBD1 (5 bases). Germline V gene sequence: CDR1 SGHRS, CDR2 YFSETQ. The V gene lost 7 bases and the J gene lost 1 base, with 18 bases spanning the gap. CDR3 length: 16 residues. CDR3 sequence reads: CASHQGRGVSNQPQHF. In DNA, the CDR3 is TGCGCCAGCCACCAGGGTCGCGGGGTGAGCAATCAGCCCCAGCATTTT.

V usage is TRBV12-3 or TRBV12-4 and J usage is TRBJ2-5; D not certain. The V gene lost 6 bases and the J gene lost 0 bases, with 17 bases spanning the gap. CDR3 size: 16 residues. The CDR3 bases are TGTGCCAGCAGGCCGAAAGCTGCGGAGAACCAAGAGACCCAGTACTTC. Its translation: CASRPKAAENQETQYF.

This clonotype was seen many times. The chain has TRBV20-1 and TRBJ1-1; a possible D gene is TRBD1 (5 bases). With 5 bases removed from V and 1 base from J, the gap between germline ends came to 26 bases. The CDR3 length is 18 residues. In germline, CDR1 is DFQATT, CDR2 SNEGSKA (reference sequence). In DNA, the CDR3 is TGCAGTGCTCAACCTCCCGGGGGACCTATTTCGGGGAACACTGAAGCTTTCTTT. It encodes CSAQPPGGPISGNTEAFF.

This clonotype is medium-sized within its sample. The chain has TRBV6-1 and TRBJ1-1, with TRBD1 as a possible D gene (5 bases). Deletions cut 4 bases from V and 7 bases from J, with 19 bases between. Germline lookup yields CDR1 MNHNS and CDR2 SASEGT. CDR3 length: 15 residues. CDR3 DNA sequence: TGTGCCAGCAGTGTTGAGGGACGGGATTACTTTGAAGCTTTCTTT. Protein sequence: CASSVEGRDYFEAFF.

This clonotype was detected only a few times. V usage is TRBV11-1 and J usage is TRBJ2-1; 12 bases align to TRBD2. J gave up 9 bases and V 6 bases, and 6 bases lay outside the gene matches. Germline loops: CDR1 SGHAT, CDR2 FQDESV (reference sequence). CDR3 length: 14 residues. The CDR3: CASSQPGLAGEQFF. The CDR3 DNA is TGTGCCAGCAGTCAGCCGGGACTAGCGGGTGAGCAGTTCTTC.

This clonotype has ten or more counts. The chain recombines TRBV25-1 with TRBJ1-2, with TRBD1 identical over 11 bases. V gave up 2 bases and J gave up 4 bases; unmatched junction bases: 12. The length of the CDR3 is 18 residues. Germline CDR1 is MGHDK and CDR2 is SYGVNS. CDR3 DNA: TGTGCCAGCAGTGAAGACCGGGACAGGGGGTGGTACAGCTATGGCTACACCTTC. This sequence encodes CASSEDRDRGWYSYGYTF.

This clonotype was counted at least ten times. Possible read error: a much larger clone is one base away. V is TRBV28 and J is TRBJ1-1; unclear D gene. The CDR3 totals 11 residues. Germline-derived CDR1 and CDR2 are MDHEN and SYDVKM. CDR3 protein: CAGSLSERAFF. As DNA, the CDR3 is TGTGCCGGCAGTCTCTCGGAGAGAGCTTTCTTT.

This clonotype has ten or more counts. This chain links TRBV24-1 with TRBJ2-2; D gene unclear. This CDR3 spans 13 amino acids. Trimming left V 5 bases short and J 7 bases short, with 10 bases between. Looked up from germline, CDR1 is KGHDR and CDR2 is SFDVKD. The CDR3 coding sequence is TGTGCCACCAGTGGTCCCATCGTCGGGGAGCTGTTTTTT. It encodes CATSGPIVGELFF.

This clonotype was seen many times. The chain employs TRBV7-9 and TRBJ1-2, with D unresolved. V lost 4 bases to trimming and J lost 8 bases, with 14 bases between them. The length of the CDR3 is 13 residues. Germline CDR1 SEHNR, CDR2 FQNEAQ (reference sequence). CDR3 coding DNA: TGTGCCAGCAGCTCCTCAAGCATGTGGGGCTACACCTTC. Its protein is CASSSSSMWGYTF.

This clonotype has at least ten counts. This rearrangement joins TRBV20-1 to TRBJ1-2; 9 bases line up with TRBD1. Germline V gene data show CDR1 as DFQATT and CDR2 as SNEGSKA (reference sequence). The CDR3 loop spans 17 amino acids. J was trimmed by 3 bases and V by 3 bases; bases with no gene match: 14. The CDR3 region is CSARYRDREGIDYGYTF. The CDR3 coding sequence is TGCAGTGCTAGGTACCGGGACAGGGAGGGAATCGACTATGGCTACACCTTC.

At least ten counts were recorded for this clonotype. V and J are TRBV11-2 and TRBJ2-7; D could derive from TRBD1 or TRBD2 (5 bases each). The V end lost 4 bases, the J end lost 6 bases, and 16 bases lay between the germline ends. Germline-derived CDR1 and CDR2 are SGHAT and FQNNGV. The CDR3 is 14 amino acids. For the CDR3, the DNA is TGTGCCAGCAGCTCGGGCCAGTGGGGGTCCGAGCAGTACTTC. This gives the protein CASSSGQWGSEQYF.

This clonotype was seen repeatedly, ten times or more. The rearrangement links TRBV19 to TRBJ1-5, with 12 nucleotides matching TRBD1. Trimming took 5 bases from V and 6 from J; bases not matched to a gene: 5. This CDR3 region has 15 residues. Per germline, CDR1 LNHDA and CDR2 SQIVND (reference sequence). As DNA, the CDR3 is TGTGCCAGTAGTCCCCGGGACAGGGGGCTTCAGCCCCAGCATTTT. Its translation: CASSPRDRGLQPQHF.

This clonotype was seen many times. The chain is built from TRBV7-3 and TRBJ1-3; tentative D call: TRBD1 (6 bases). The germline gives CDR1 SGHTA, CDR2 FQGTGA. Between the trimmed V and J ends, which lost 0 bases and 0 bases, there was a span of 12 bases. This CDR3 has 17 residues. The CDR3, as DNA: TGTGCCAGCAGCTTAACAGGACAGACGAGCTCTGGAAACACCATATATTTT. It codes for CASSLTGQTSSGNTIYF.

This clonotype was recorded a few times. This chain uses TRBV3-1 with TRBJ2-3; maybe TRBD1 (6 bases). The V end lost 11 bases, the J end lost 0 bases, and 18 bases lay between the germline ends. Germline CDR1 LGHDT, CDR2 YNNKEL (reference sequence). The CDR3 length is 15 residues. CDR3: CAAKAIGQSTDTQYF. The CDR3 nucleotides read TGTGCCGCCAAAGCGATCGGACAGAGCACAGATACGCAGTATTTT.

The V call is TRBV29-1, the J call TRBJ2-3; D is ambiguous. CDR1 and CDR2 (germline): SQVTM, ANQGSEA. This CDR3 contains 12 residues. V was pared by 4 bases and J by 5 bases, with 10 bases between. Written as DNA, the CDR3 is TGCAGCGTTGGTGATTCCAGAGATACGCAGTATTTT. Its translation is CSVGDSRDTQYF.